This is a list of T cell receptor beta chains from one sample in a study of OX40 agonist ivuxolimab in advanced cancers. The assay was immunoSEQ multiplex PCR, and TCRdb's table has in-frame clones only and misses some. The table has about 34,000 clones, 92% seen once; the top ten hold around 4%. The sequencing used CD4+ or CD8+ T cells sorted from blood, collected in a trial of the OX40 agonist ivuxolimab. The receptors stem from an adult with an advanced solid tumor such as melanoma, head and neck, liver or kidney cancer. The CDR3 runs from the conserved cysteine through the conserved F or W. A D gene is named only where the DNA matches it firmly. Clone size appears in some rows only: once, few, many, or a class for an expanded clone.

size	J	V	D	CDR3	DNA
.	TRBJ1-6	TRBV5-6	TRBD1	CASSPDRGLGSPLHF	TGTGCCAGCAGCCCGGACAGGGGGTTAGGGTCACCCCTCCACTTT
.	TRBJ2-7	TRBV6-5	TRBD1	CASSYSNRGDDEQYF	TGTGCCAGCAGTTACTCGAACAGGGGAGATGACGAGCAGTACTTC
.	TRBJ1-5	TRBV19	.	CASRRTNQPQHF	TGTGCCAGTAGGCGGACTAATCAGCCCCAGCATTTT
few	TRBJ2-7	TRBV7-8	.	CASSFSRQTIYEQYF	TGTGCCAGCAGCTTTTCCCGGCAGACGATCTACGAGCAGTACTTC
.	TRBJ2-5	TRBV5-1	TRBD1	CASSAPDREEETQYF	TGCGCCAGCAGCGCCCCGGACAGGGAGGAAGAGACCCAGTACTTC
few	TRBJ1-1	TRBV9	.	CASSQTANTEAFF	TGTGCCAGCAGCCAGACAGCAAACACTGAAGCTTTCTTT
.	TRBJ2-3	TRBV5-4	.	CASSPGSGSTDTQYF	TGTGCCAGCTCCCCGGGGAGCGGGAGCACAGATACGCAGTATTTT
.	TRBJ1-1	TRBV10-3	TRBD1	CAIRKTDRETEAFF	TGTGCCATCAGAAAAACAGACAGGGAAACTGAAGCTTTCTTT
few	TRBJ1-1	TRBV30	.	CAWDTTNTEAFF	TGTGCCTGGGACACTACGAACACTGAAGCTTTCTTT
.	TRBJ1-4	TRBV6-1	.	CASSGDNNEKLFF	TGTGCCAGCAGTGGGGACAATAATGAAAAACTGTTTTTT
.	TRBJ1-2	TRBV7-9	TRBD1	CASSPWGQLYGYTF	TGTGCCAGCAGCCCATGGGGACAGCTCTATGGCTACACCTTC
.	TRBJ2-4	TRBV10-3	.	CAISVSRDQNIQYF	TGTGCCATCAGTGTAAGCAGGGACCAAAACATTCAGTACTTC
.	TRBJ1-5	TRBV11-1	.	CASSLRSGASGNQPQHF	TGTGCCAGCAGCTTACGTTCGGGGGCCAGTGGCAATCAGCCCCAGCATTTT
once	TRBJ2-7	TRBV7-8	TRBD2	CASSLGLADYYEQYF	TGTGCCAGCAGCTTAGGACTAGCGGATTACTACGAGCAGTACTTC
.	TRBJ2-5	TRBV5-4	TRBD1	CASSLGQGAWETQYF	TGTGCCAGCAGCTTGGGGCAGGGGGCGTGGGAGACCCAGTACTTC
.	TRBJ2-3	TRBV7-9	TRBD2	CASSLGLSGASTDTQYF	TGTGCCAGCAGCCTCGGACTAAGCGGGGCTAGCACAGATACGCAGTATTTT
.	TRBJ1-2	TRBV28	.	CASSSQAYGYTF	TGTGCCAGCAGTTCCCAAGCCTATGGCTACACCTTC
.	TRBJ1-2	TRBV18	.	CASSTQGAALYGYTF	TGTGCCAGCTCAACTCAGGGTGCAGCCCTGTATGGCTACACCTTC
.	TRBJ2-1	TRBV28	TRBD2	CASSLRLAGDNEQFF	TGTGCCAGCAGCCTAAGACTAGCGGGGGACAATGAGCAGTTCTTC
once	TRBJ1-4	TRBV28	.	CASSLRGVGEKLFF	TGTGCCAGCAGTTTGAGAGGAGTTGGTGAAAAACTGTTTTTT
.	TRBJ2-1	TRBV5-4	.	CASSLTQGSYNEQFF	TGTGCCAGCAGCTTGACTCAGGGGTCCTACAATGAGCAGTTCTTC
.	TRBJ2-7	TRBV5-1	.	CASSLVPQGNEQYF	TGCGCCAGCAGCTTGGTACCGCAGGGAAATGAGCAGTACTTC
.	TRBJ2-5	TRBV5-1	TRBD2	CASRGTSERETQYF	TGCGCCAGCAGAGGGACTAGCGAACGGGAGACCCAGTACTTC
once	TRBJ2-1	TRBV6-1	.	CATCLSGGFYNEQFF	TGTGCCACCTGTTTATCGGGCGGGTTCTACAATGAGCAGTTCTTC
once	TRBJ2-7	TRBV30	.	CAWSVGSGSEQYF	TGTGCCTGGAGTGTAGGGTCCGGGAGTGAGCAGTACTTC
.	TRBJ2-5	TRBV28	TRBD1	CASSRPGQGGETQYF	TGTGCCAGCAGTAGGCCGGGACAGGGGGGAGAGACCCAGTACTTC
.	TRBJ2-5	TRBV7-9	.	CASSLVSIIGETQYF	TGTGCCAGCAGCTTAGTATCGATAATAGGAGAGACCCAGTACTTC
.	TRBJ2-3	TRBV7-3	TRBD2	CASSLGLAGSDTQYF	TGTGCCAGCAGCTTAGGACTAGCGGGATCTGATACGCAGTATTTT
.	TRBJ2-7	TRBV5-5	.	CASSFGPGNYEQYF	.
.	TRBJ1-3	TRBV2	.	CASRPGLPHSGNTIYF	TGTGCCAGCAGGCCAGGGCTCCCCCACTCTGGAAACACCATATATTTT
.	TRBJ1-2	TRBV13	.	CASSLGVQGAHYGYTF	TGTGCCAGCAGCTTAGGGGTCCAAGGGGCCCACTATGGCTACACCTTC
once	TRBJ1-2	TRBV5-6	.	CASSQLSSSYGYTF	TGTGCCAGCAGCCAGTTATCAAGTTCCTATGGCTACACCTTC
.	TRBJ1-1	TRBV30	.	CAWSRKTGNTEAFF	TGTGCCTGGAGTAGAAAGACAGGGAACACTGAAGCTTTCTTT
.	TRBJ1-1	TRBV7-9	.	CASSLVGQTNTEAFF	TGTGCCAGCAGCTTAGTCGGTCAAACGAACACTGAAGCTTTCTTT
.	TRBJ1-2	TRBV7-3	TRBD1	CASSGQGHGYGYTF	TGTGCCAGCAGCGGACAGGGCCATGGCTATGGCTACACCTTC